One T cell receptor (beta chain) is described in this entry. This entry belongs to a study of control samples from healthy donors and cancer patients. The V gene's germline CDR1 is LGHDT and CDR2 YNNKEL (reference sequence). The CDR3 is 19 amino acids. The V segment lost 0 bases and the J segment 0 bases; nucleotides outside the gene matches: 7. TCRdb's table, derived via immunoSEQ multiplex PCR, lists solely in-frame clones and lacks some. The table shows 30,000 or so clones, with less than 95% occurring only once. The rearrangement links TRBV3-1 (or the pseudogene TRBV3-2) to TRBJ2-1, with 11 bases fitting TRBD2. The sample was blood. The origin of this receptor is a man in his 60s in good health. CDR3 protein: CASSQDKGLAESSYNEQFF. CDR3 in DNA: TGTGCCAGCAGCCAAGATAAGGGACTAGCGGAGAGCTCCTACAATGAGCAGTTCTTC.